This entry is about one T cell receptor beta chain. The target of this receptor is not known. Per-base qualities were not stored, and no clone one base away is much larger. The data belong to a study of cytomegalovirus exposure and HLA in healthy donors (dated 2017 in TCRdb). With respect to the entire study: The 666 repertoires of the first cohort and the 95 to 150 validation repertoires were produced on the same platform, according to a later analysis. Along with the roughly 670-subject first cohort, a separate validation cohort of around 110 different subjects was used. To predict cytomegalovirus infection status, the study brought together high-throughput TCR immunosequencing, statistical association of individual TCRs with disease status, and machine learning. The study aimed to test whether cataloging public T cell receptors could reveal signatures of past pathogen exposure.

The receptor library was made with the immunoSEQ multiplex PCR assay. Under the source paper's analysis protocol: A statistical classification framework was built for diagnosing cytomegalovirus status from the catalog of TCR beta chain sequences. Entries here come from immuneACCESS through TCRdb and include only in-frame sequences with V and J called. Some clones fail to appear in such tables; in the studies checked, an unresolved V gene covers under half of the shortfall, and the cause of the remainder is unknown. The V and J calls and clone size come from that table; D and trimming were worked out from the DNA. The sample contains 300,000 to 400,000 clones, roughly 88% of them found a single time. The ten largest clones capture approximately 0.86% of the sample. The donors were included in the validation cohort of over a hundred subjects, a group kept apart from the approximately 690-subject first cohort.

Paper-wide results and their limitations: Most TCR sequences were observed very rarely across donors, whereas some public TCRs were present in many individuals. Three of the identified cytomegalovirus-associated TCR beta chains were confirmed in vitro to be specific for cytomegalovirus antigens. The classifier was reported to diagnose cytomegalovirus status with high specificity and sensitivity in both the original and validation cohorts. The validation cohort had no HLA typing available for a later analysis, so co-occurrence within that cohort was assessed over all 130 or so repertoires. A later analysis found that TCRs clustered in the first cohort also tended to co-occur in the 120 or so validation repertoires, with roughly 95% of cluster scores above 0. The authors suggested that the approach could potentially be extended to other disease states and immunological phenotypes. The study listed 150 to 200 TCR beta chains as associated with cytomegalovirus.

The V end loses 3 bases and the J end loses 5 bases, and a stretch of 14 bases separates them. From the cysteine through the phenylalanine, the CDR3 covers 15 amino acids. The read is trimmed to its CDR3 DNA, 45 bases read in frame from base 1. CDR1 and CDR2 are read off the germline V gene as SGHNT and YENEEA. The chain employs TRBV11-3 and TRBJ2-1; TRBD2 is perhaps the D gene, given 7 matching bases. The origin of this receptor is a woman under 30 in good health and CMV-seronegative. Source material: PBMCs. The CDR3 region: CASSFGGGGNNEQFF. The nucleotide sequence reads TGTGCCAGCAGCTTCGGGGGAGGGGGTAACAATGAGCAGTTCTTC.